Each of the 27 T cell receptor beta chains below was sequenced from the same sample in a study of cytomegalovirus exposure and HLA in healthy donors. 60 Vbeta and 13 Jbeta primers were used in PCR. Profiled with immunoSEQ multiplex PCR; TCRdb holds only in-frame clones, not every one. The data hold more than 90,000 clones, with 65% to 80% observed a single time. The sequencing input was PBMCs. The receptors derive from a middle-aged man in good health and CMV-seropositive.

The genes are TRBV19 and TRBJ2-7, with TRBD2 as a possible D gene (7 bases). CDR3 length: 14 residues. V lost 3 bases, J lost 6 bases, and 15 bases lay in between. The germline CDR1 and CDR2 sequences are LNHDA and SQIVND (reference sequence). The CDR3 DNA reads as TGTGCCAGTAGTATGGGACTACAGGGTGGCGAGCAGTACTTC. Its protein is CASSMGLQGGEQYF. The entire variable domain, with the rest obtained from reference TRBV19 and TRBJ2-7, is as follows: DGGITQSPKYLFRKEGQNVTLSCEQNLNHDAMYWYRQDPGQGLRLIYYSQIVNDFQKGDIAEGYSVSREKKESFPLTVTSAQKNPTAFYLCASSMGLQGGEQYFGPGTRLTVT.

V and J are TRBV28 and TRBJ1-1, with TRBD1 as a possible D gene (5 bases). V was cut by 6 bases and J by 5 bases, with 10 bases left in between. The CDR3 has 12 residues. Germline CDR1 MDHEN, CDR2 SYDVKM. Written as DNA, the CDR3 is TGTGCCAGCAGATCTCAGGGAACTGAAGCTTTCTTT. This translates into CASRSQGTEAFF.

This clone was counted a single time. The rearrangement links TRBV13 to TRBJ2-1, with 7 bases identical to TRBD2. The V segment lost 2 bases and the J segment 9 bases; nucleotides outside the gene matches: 10. The CDR3 contains 15 residues. The germline V gene has CDR1 PRHDT and CDR2 FYEKMQ (reference sequence). The CDR3 region has the DNA TGTGCCAGCAGCTTAACGGCGGGAGTCGTAAGTGAGCAGTTCTTC. It yields the protein CASSLTAGVVSEQFF.

J is TRBJ2-7 and V is TRBV7-2, with a tentative D call TRBD1 (6 bases). With 7 bases removed from V and 6 bases from J, the gap between germline ends came to 19 bases. Per germline, CDR1 SGHTA and CDR2 FQGNSA. The CDR3 loop spans 14 amino acids. The CDR3, as DNA: TGTGCCAGCAACCCAGCCAGGGGAGTAGGCGAGCAGTACTTC. It encodes CASNPARGVGEQYF.

The chain recombines TRBV2 with TRBJ2-3, with 8 bases fitting TRBD2. Germline V gene sequence: CDR1 SNHLY, CDR2 FYNNEI. The ends lost 0 bases at V and 5 bases at J; junction bases unmatched: 7. CDR3 length: 16 amino acids. The CDR3 is CASSEARGGAGDTQYF. CDR3 sequence (DNA): TGTGCCAGCAGTGAAGCTCGGGGGGGGGCAGGAGATACGCAGTATTTT. Drawing the rest from reference TRBV2 and TRBJ2-3, the complete variable domain is EPEVTQTPSHQVTQMGQEVILRCVPISNHLYFYWYRQILGQKVEFLVSFYNNEISEKSEIFDDQFSVERPDGSNFTLKIRSTKLEDSAMYFCASSEARGGAGDTQYFGPGTRLTVL.

The CDR3: CASSLAGGSYGYTF. CDR3 nucleotide sequence: TGTGCCAGCAGCTTAGCTGGGGGGTCCTATGGCTACACCTTC. The chain uses TRBV7-9 and TRBJ1-2; maybe TRBD1 (5 bases). This CDR3 has 14 residues. Per germline, CDR1 SEHNR and CDR2 FQNEAQ (reference sequence). Trimming shortened V by 0 bases and J by 4 bases, and 9 bases separated the two germline ends.

This rearrangement joins TRBV18 to TRBJ1-3; D unresolved. The CDR3 loop spans 11 amino acids. V lost 3 bases and J lost 7, with 4 bases in between. Germline CDR1 is KGHSH and CDR2 is LQKENI. In nucleotides, the CDR3 is TGTGCCAGCTCACCGGAGAACACCATATATTTT. Translated, it gives CASSPENTIYF.

This clone was detected only a few times. The chain carries TRBV11-3 and TRBJ2-1; perhaps TRBD1 as D (6 bases). The V gene's germline CDR1 is SGHNT and CDR2 YENEEA. The V and J ends lost 5 bases and 5 bases respectively, with 16 bases between them. The CDR3 length is 15 residues. In DNA form, the CDR3 reads TGTGCCAGCAGCCCCCTTACAGGGAACCACAATGAGCAGTTCTTC. It encodes CASSPLTGNHNEQFF.

Worth noting for this clone: A junction end diverges from the germline sequence, so it may reflect a read error. V usage is TRBV28 and J usage is TRBJ1-1; no definite D call. Germline V gene data show CDR1 as MDHEN and CDR2 as SYDVKM. CDR3 size: 13 residues. For the CDR3, the DNA is TGTGCCAGCAGAGAGGGTCCCAACATTGAAGCTTTCTTT. Its translation: CASREGPNIEAFF.

The genes are TRBV6-6 and TRBJ1-1; 8 nucleotides match TRBD1. Germline V gives CDR1 MNHNY, CDR2 SVGAGI (reference sequence). The CDR3 is 15 amino acids. V shed 2 bases and J 4 bases; nucleotides not matched to a gene: 6. The CDR3 sequence: CASSYPGQGVTEAFF. As DNA, the CDR3 is TGTGCCAGCAGTTACCCTGGACAGGGAGTCACTGAAGCTTTCTTT.

The chain couples TRBV5-1 to TRBJ2-5; 13 nucleotides align to TRBD2. Near its end, the DNA agrees better with TRBJ2-7, so the J call may be wrong. The CDR3 spans 18 residues. The germline V gene has CDR1 SGHRS and CDR2 YFSETQ. The CDR3 loop is CASSPGLAGYQTTYEQYF. For the CDR3, the DNA is TGCGCCAGCAGCCCGGGACTAGCGGGGTATCAGACCACCTACGAGCAGTACTTC.

CDR3 DNA: TGCGCCAGCAGGGGGGCCGGGACAGGGGCGGTAAATGAGCAGTTCTTC. Translated: CASRGAGTGAVNEQFF. This chain uses TRBV5-1 with TRBJ2-1, with 10 nucleotides matching TRBD1. There are 16 residues in the CDR3. The germline V gene has CDR1 SGHRS and CDR2 YFSETQ. The V segment lost 5 bases and the J segment 7 bases; nucleotides outside the gene matches: 12.

The rearrangement joins TRBV4-1 to TRBJ1-6; maybe TRBD1 (6 bases). The CDR3 contains 17 residues. Germline-derived CDR1 and CDR2 are MGHRA and YSYEKL. Between the trimmed V and J ends, which lost 0 bases and 0 bases, there was a span of 9 bases. In DNA, the CDR3 is TGCGCCAGCAGCCAAGACGGACAGAGCTCCTATAATTCACCCCTCCACTTT. Its translation is CASSQDGQSSYNSPLHF.

The chain employs TRBV7-9 and TRBJ1-2; D remains ambiguous. With 8 bases removed from V and 5 bases from J, the gap between germline ends came to 21 bases. Germline-derived CDR1 and CDR2 are SEHNR and FQNEAQ (reference sequence). CDR3 length: 15 amino acids. The CDR3 loop is CASGIQWAKVYGYTF. For the CDR3, the DNA is TGTGCCAGCGGAATTCAATGGGCCAAGGTTTATGGCTACACCTTC.

This clone was observed a single time. This chain joins TRBV11-3 and TRBJ2-7; no reliable D call. Germline CDR1 and CDR2: SGHNT and YENEEA. Trimming cost V 5 bases and J 0 bases, with 8 bases left between them. The CDR3 has 13 residues. The CDR3 here is CASSKTGSYEQYF. The CDR3 bases are TGTGCCAGCAGCAAGACGGGCTCCTACGAGCAGTACTTC.

The chain uses TRBV5-1 and TRBJ1-1, with TRBD1 identical over 10 bases. Germline values: CDR1 SGHRS, CDR2 YFSETQ. The CDR3 loop spans 16 amino acids. V lost 3 bases and J lost 2; bases outside the gene matches: 7. This CDR3 is CASSSTGTGANTEAFF. The CDR3 region has the DNA TGCGCCAGCAGCTCTACCGGGACAGGGGCTAACACTGAAGCTTTCTTT.

CDR3 nucleotide sequence: TGTGCCAGCAGCCCCTCCCCCCAGGGGGCGCGGGAGACCCAGTACTTC. Translating it yields CASSPSPQGARETQYF. The chain links TRBV9 to TRBJ2-5; 8 nucleotides match TRBD1. Germline assignment: CDR1 SGDLS and CDR2 YYNGEE. V shed 4 bases and J 5 bases; nucleotides not matched to a gene: 13. The CDR3 is made up of 16 amino acids.

This clone showed up just a few times. The gene calls are TRBV28 and TRBJ1-1; D gene ambiguous. The V gene's germline CDR1 is MDHEN and CDR2 SYDVKM. With 6 bases removed from V and 2 bases from J, the gap between germline ends came to 10 bases. This CDR3 region has 13 residues. Written as DNA, the CDR3 is TGTGCCAGCAGCGAAACAGTAAACACTGAAGCTTTCTTT. This gives the protein CASSETVNTEAFF.

This chain links TRBV9 with TRBJ2-2, with TRBD2 identical over 8 bases. CDR1 is SGDLS, CDR2 YYNGEE, per germline. CDR3 size: 16 residues. J was trimmed by 7 bases and V by 0 bases; bases with no gene match: 8. The DNA of the CDR3 is TGTGCCAGCAGCGTAGAGGCAGCGGGAGTAATCGGGGAGCTGTTTTTT. This codes for CASSVEAAGVIGELFF.

This chain connects TRBV5-1 to TRBJ2-7; 10 nucleotides align to TRBD1. The CDR3 is 15 residues long. Germline V gene data show CDR1 as SGHRS and CDR2 as YFSETQ. V was clipped by 1 base and J by 6 bases; unmatched bases: 7. The CDR3 sequence is CASSLIGTGAGEQYF. CDR3 bases: TGCGCCAGCAGCTTGATCGGGACAGGGGCTGGCGAGCAGTACTTC.

The CDR3 nucleotides are TGTGCCAGCAGCCCAAGGCTCGGACAGGGTGGGGGCCCAGATACGCAGTATTTT. It translates to CASSPRLGQGGGPDTQYF. This sequence joins TRBV11-2 and TRBJ2-3; 8 nucleotides line up with TRBD1. CDR1 is SGHAT, CDR2 FQNNGV, per germline. CDR3 length equals 18 residues. After removal of 5 bases from V and 4 bases from J, the junction contained 17 bases not matched to a gene.

J is TRBJ2-3 and V is TRBV4-2; the match to TRBD2 covers 9 bases. Germline lookup yields CDR1 LGHNA and CDR2 YNFKEQ. With 0 bases clipped from V and 3 bases from J, the junction kept 10 bases outside the gene matches. The length of the CDR3 is 18 residues. The CDR3 here is CASSQDLTSGASTDTQYF. The CDR3 DNA reads as TGTGCCAGCAGCCAAGATCTGACTAGCGGCGCTTCTACAGATACGCAGTATTTT.

V is TRBV27 and J is TRBJ2-3, with 10 bases identical to TRBD1. Losses at the gene ends were 9 bases for V and 4 bases for J; bases not matched to a gene: 7. Germline CDR1 MNHEY, CDR2 SMNVEV (reference sequence). The CDR3 has 14 amino acids. CDR3 sequence (DNA): TGTGCCAGTTCCGGGACAGGGGTAGCAGATACGCAGTATTTT. Translated: CASSGTGVADTQYF.

In its sample, this clone was seen a few times. V usage is TRBV28 and J usage is TRBJ1-1; TRBD1 aligns across 8 bases. There are 14 residues in the CDR3. The germline V gene encodes CDR1 MDHEN and CDR2 SYDVKM. V was clipped by 2 bases and J by 6 bases; unmatched bases: 5. Here the CDR3 reads CASSLRQGSAEAFF. The CDR3 DNA is TGTGCCAGCAGTTTACGACAGGGGTCGGCTGAAGCTTTCTTT.

V is TRBV11-2 and J is TRBJ2-5; a weak D match, TRBD2 (5 bases). Trimming removed 10 bases at V and 4 bases at J, with 16 bases between. This CDR3 is built from 13 residues. CDR1 is SGHAT, CDR2 FQNNGV, per germline. CDR3 sequence: CATLPRAGETQYF. The CDR3, as DNA: TGTGCCACATTACCAAGGGCGGGAGAGACCCAGTACTTC.

The chain couples TRBV5-1 to TRBJ2-3; D is perhaps TRBD1 (5 bases). Germline values: CDR1 SGHRS, CDR2 YFSETQ. CDR3 length: 19 amino acids. The V end was cut by 4 bases, the J end by 1 base, with 25 bases between. CDR3 nucleotides: TGCGCCAGCAGCCCGAGCCAGGGAAGAACCTATCGGGGCACAGATACGCAGTATTTT. Its translation: CASSPSQGRTYRGTDTQYF.

The chain employs TRBV12-5 and TRBJ1-5; D ambiguous. CDR3 length equals 14 residues. The V end lost 3 bases, the J end lost 6 bases, and 12 bases lay between the germline ends. Germline CDR1 is LGHNT and CDR2 is FRNRAP. The CDR3 is CASGLAGSGQPQHF. Here the CDR3 DNA reads TGTGCTAGTGGTTTAGCAGGAAGCGGTCAGCCCCAGCATTTT.